This T cell receptor beta chain was identified in a study of blood T cell repertoires in COVID-19. About the study: Spain, Italy and the United States supplied samples that represented acute and convalescent COVID-19. T cells, B-cell-depleted T cells, or PBMCs supplied cDNA or gDNA.

CDR1 is SNHLY and CDR2 is FYNNEI in the germline V gene. The V gene end was trimmed by 0 bases and the J gene end by 3 bases; junction bases not matched to a gene: 8. There are 16 residues in the CDR3. In the source study's methods: Amplification of reference gene primers provided the estimated nucleated cell counts. Method: immunoSEQ multiplex PCR; TCRdb's copy keeps in-frame clones and lacks some. V, J and clone size were drawn from that table, and D and trimming were deduced from the DNA. The table lists fewer than 250,000 clones, around four fifths of them singletons. This TCR came from a woman in her sixties with active or convalescent COVID-19. The specimen was peripheral blood. The genes are TRBV2 and TRBJ2-7, with 7 bases that match TRBD2. The CDR3 DNA sequence: TGTGCCAGCAGTGAAGCGCCCAGCGGGGAGCTCTACGAGCAGTACGTC. Protein: CASSEAPSGELYEQYV.